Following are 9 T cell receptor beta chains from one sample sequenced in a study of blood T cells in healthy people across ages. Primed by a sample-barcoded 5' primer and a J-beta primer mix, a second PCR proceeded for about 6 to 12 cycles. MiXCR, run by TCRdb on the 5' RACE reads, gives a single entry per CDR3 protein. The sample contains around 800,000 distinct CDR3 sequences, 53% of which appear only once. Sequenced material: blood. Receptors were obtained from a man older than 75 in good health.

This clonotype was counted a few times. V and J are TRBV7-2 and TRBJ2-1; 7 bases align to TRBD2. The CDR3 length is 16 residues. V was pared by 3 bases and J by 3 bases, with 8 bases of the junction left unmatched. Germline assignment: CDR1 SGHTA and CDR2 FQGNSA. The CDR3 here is CASSLARGGSYNEQFF. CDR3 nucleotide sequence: TGTGCCAGCAGCTTGGCAAGGGGCGGGAGCTACAATGAGCAGTTCTTC.

The CDR3 sequence: CATGSSYEQYF. The CDR3 DNA reads TGTGCCACGGGTAGCTCCTACGAGCAGTACTTC. The gene calls are TRBV28 and TRBJ2-7; D is undetermined. Trimming pared 10 bases from V and 0 bases from J, leaving 7 bases between. This CDR3 contains 11 residues. CDR1 MDHEN and CDR2 SYDVKM come from the germline V gene.

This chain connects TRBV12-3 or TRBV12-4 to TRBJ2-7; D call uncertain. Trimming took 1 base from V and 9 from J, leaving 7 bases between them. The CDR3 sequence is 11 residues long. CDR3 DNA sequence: TGTGCCAGCAGTTTAGGAGACGGGCAGTACTTC. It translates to CASSLGDGQYF.

For the CDR3, the DNA is TGTGCCATCAGTGAGAAGCGGGAGGGGCCCAATGAGCAGTTCTTC. It specifies CAISEKREGPNEQFF. This chain links TRBV10-3 with TRBJ2-1; 10 bases are a match to TRBD2. Looked up from germline, CDR1 is ENHRY and CDR2 is SYGVKD. The ends lost 2 bases at V and 6 bases at J; junction bases unmatched: 4. The CDR3 sequence is 15 residues long.

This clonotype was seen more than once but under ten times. CDR3 bases: TGTGCCAGCAGACTATCGAGACTGTCCCCCCTCCTAGAGACCCAGTACTTC. Translating it yields CASRLSRLSPLLETQYF. The V and J genes are TRBV3-1 and TRBJ2-7, with D unresolved. The DNA end favors TRBJ2-5, so the J call may be wrong. This CDR3 contains 17 residues. Germline assignment: CDR1 LGHDT and CDR2 YNNKEL (reference sequence).

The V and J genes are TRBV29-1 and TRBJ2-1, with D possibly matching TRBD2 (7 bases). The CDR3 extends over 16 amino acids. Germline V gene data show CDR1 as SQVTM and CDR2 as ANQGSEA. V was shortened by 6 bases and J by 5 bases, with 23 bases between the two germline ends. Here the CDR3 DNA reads TGCAGCGTCGAGGGGGGGGGCGGGATTTGGAACAATGAGCAGTTCTTC. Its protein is CSVEGGGGIWNNEQFF.

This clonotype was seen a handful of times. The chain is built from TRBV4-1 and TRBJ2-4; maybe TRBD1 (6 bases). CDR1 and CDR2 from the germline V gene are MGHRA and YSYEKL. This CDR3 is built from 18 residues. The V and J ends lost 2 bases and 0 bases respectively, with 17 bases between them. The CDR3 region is CASSQTTGTSVAKNIQYF. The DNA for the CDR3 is TGCGCCAGCAGCCAAACTACCGGGACAAGCGTAGCCAAAAACATTCAGTACTTC.

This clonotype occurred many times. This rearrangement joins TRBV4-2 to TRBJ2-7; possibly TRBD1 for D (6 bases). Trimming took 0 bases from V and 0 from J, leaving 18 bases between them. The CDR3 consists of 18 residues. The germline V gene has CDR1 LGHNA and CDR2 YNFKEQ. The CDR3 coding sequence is TGTGCCAGCAGCCAAGAAGGCAGGGACACGGGAAGCTCCTACGAGCAGTACTTC. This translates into CASSQEGRDTGSSYEQYF.

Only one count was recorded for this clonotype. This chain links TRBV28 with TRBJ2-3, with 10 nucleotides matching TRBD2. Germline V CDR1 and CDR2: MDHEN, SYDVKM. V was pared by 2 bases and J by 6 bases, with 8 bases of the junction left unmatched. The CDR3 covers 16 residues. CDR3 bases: TGTGCCAGCAGTTTACTAGCGGGAGTAGGTGGCGATACGCAGTATTTT. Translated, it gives CASSLLAGVGGDTQYF. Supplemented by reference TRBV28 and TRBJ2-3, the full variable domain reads DVKVTQSSRYLVKRTGEKVFLECVQDMDHENMFWYRQDPGLGLRLIYFSYDVKMKEKGDIPEGYSVSREKKERFSLILESASTNQTSMYLCASSLLAGVGGDTQYFGPGTRLTVL.